Given below is one TCR beta chain in context. Some clones are missing from TCRdb's copy, which holds only in-frame ones; the method was immunoSEQ multiplex PCR. The table lists 10,000 to 15,000 clones, about 65% of them singletons, with around a fifth in the top ten. This CDR3 has 15 residues. The germline gives CDR1 SGHTA, CDR2 FQGNSA. The V end lost 2 bases, the J end lost 4 bases, and 11 bases lay between the germline ends. The data stem from a study of radiation and T cells in renal cell carcinoma. The treatment denotes: treatment-naive control, cytoreductive nephrectomy. This TCR derives from a woman aged 80 or over with renal cell carcinoma. This material consisted of tumor tissue, taken from a patient whose treatment was nephrectomy without radiotherapy. This chain uses TRBV7-2 with TRBJ1-4, with D hard to call. CDR3 in amino acids: CASSLQGLGNEKLFF. Here the CDR3 DNA reads TGTGCCAGCAGCTTACAAGGGTTGGGTAATGAAAAACTGTTTTTT.